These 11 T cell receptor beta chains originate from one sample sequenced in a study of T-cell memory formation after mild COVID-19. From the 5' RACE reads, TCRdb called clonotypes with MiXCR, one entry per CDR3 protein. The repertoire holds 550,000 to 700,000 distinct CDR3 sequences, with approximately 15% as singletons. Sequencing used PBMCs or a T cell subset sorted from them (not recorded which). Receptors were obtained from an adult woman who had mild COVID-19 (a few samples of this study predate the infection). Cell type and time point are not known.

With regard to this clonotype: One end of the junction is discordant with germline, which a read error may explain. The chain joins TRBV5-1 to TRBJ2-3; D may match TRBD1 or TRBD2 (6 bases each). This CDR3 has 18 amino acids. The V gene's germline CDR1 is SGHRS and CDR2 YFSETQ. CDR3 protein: CASSLVGQGLALTDTQYF. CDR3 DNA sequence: TGCGCAAGCAGCTTGGTAGGCCAGGGGCTAGCGCTCACAGATACGCAGTATTTT.

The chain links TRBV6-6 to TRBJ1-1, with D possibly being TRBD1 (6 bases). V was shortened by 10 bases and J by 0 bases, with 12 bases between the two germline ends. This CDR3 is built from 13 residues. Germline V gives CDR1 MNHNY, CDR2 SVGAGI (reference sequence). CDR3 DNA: TGTGCCACTAAGGACAGACTGAACACTGAAGCTTTCTTT. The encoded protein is CATKDRLNTEAFF.

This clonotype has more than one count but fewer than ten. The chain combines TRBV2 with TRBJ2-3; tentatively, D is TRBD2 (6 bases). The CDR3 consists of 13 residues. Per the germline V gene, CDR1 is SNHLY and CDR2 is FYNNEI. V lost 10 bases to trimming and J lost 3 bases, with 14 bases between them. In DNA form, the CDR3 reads TGTGCCACTCACCGGGGGACTACAGATACGCAGTATTTT. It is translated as CATHRGTTDTQYF.

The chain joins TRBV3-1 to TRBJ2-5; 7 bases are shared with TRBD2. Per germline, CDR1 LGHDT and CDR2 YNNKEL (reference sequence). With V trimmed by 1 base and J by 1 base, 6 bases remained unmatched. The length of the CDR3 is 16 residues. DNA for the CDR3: TGTGCCAGCAGCCAAGGGGTAGCGGGCCCCCAAGAGACCCAGTACTTC. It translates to CASSQGVAGPQETQYF.

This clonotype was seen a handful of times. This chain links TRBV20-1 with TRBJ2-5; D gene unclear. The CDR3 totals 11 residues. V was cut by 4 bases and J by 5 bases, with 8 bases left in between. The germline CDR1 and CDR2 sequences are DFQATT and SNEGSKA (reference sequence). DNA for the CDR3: TGCAGTGCTAAGGACCCGGAGACCCAGTACTTC. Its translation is CSAKDPETQYF.

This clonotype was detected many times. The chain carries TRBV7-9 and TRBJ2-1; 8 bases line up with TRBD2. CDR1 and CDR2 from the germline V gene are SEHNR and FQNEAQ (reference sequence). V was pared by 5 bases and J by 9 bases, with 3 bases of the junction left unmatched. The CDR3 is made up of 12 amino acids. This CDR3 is CASSPGGGEQFF. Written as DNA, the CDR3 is TGTGCCAGCAGCCCCGGGGGGGGTGAGCAGTTCTTC.

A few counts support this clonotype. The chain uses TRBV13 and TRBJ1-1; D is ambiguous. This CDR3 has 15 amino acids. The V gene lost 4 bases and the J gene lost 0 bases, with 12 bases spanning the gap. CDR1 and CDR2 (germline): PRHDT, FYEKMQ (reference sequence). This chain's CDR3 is CASSSLASVNTEAFF. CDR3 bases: TGTGCCAGCAGCTCCCTGGCGTCAGTGAACACTGAAGCTTTCTTT.

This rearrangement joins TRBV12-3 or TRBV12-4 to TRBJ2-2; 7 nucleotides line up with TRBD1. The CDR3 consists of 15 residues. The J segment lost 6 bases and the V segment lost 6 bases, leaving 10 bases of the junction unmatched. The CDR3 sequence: CASSSYTTGAGELFF. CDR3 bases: TGTGCCAGCAGCTCGTATACCACAGGGGCCGGGGAGCTGTTTTTT.

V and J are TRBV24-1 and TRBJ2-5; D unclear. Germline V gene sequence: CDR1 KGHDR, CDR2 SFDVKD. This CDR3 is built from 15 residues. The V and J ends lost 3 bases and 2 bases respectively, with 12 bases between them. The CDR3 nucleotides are TGTGCCACCAGTGATGCAGTGGACCCACAAGAGACCCAGTACTTC. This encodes CATSDAVDPQETQYF.

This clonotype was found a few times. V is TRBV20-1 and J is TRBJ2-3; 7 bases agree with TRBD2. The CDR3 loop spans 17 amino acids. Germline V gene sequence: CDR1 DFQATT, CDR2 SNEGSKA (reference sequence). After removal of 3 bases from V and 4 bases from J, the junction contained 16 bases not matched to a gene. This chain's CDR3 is CSARPLGAGVVADTQYF. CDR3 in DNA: TGCAGTGCTAGGCCCCTTGGGGCGGGGGTCGTGGCAGATACGCAGTATTTT.

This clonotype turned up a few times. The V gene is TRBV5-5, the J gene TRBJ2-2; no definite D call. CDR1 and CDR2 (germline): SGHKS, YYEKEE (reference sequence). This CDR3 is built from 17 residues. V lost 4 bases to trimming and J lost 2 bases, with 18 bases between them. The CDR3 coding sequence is TGTGCCAGCAGCCCCCTCAGTCCTGCAGGCAACACCGGGGAGCTGTTTTTT. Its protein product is CASSPLSPAGNTGELFF.